These 15 T cell receptor beta chains were sequenced from one sample in a study of T cell repertoires in cytomegalovirus infection. TCRdb ran MiXCR on the reads and lists one entry per CDR3 protein. The table has some 390,000 distinct CDR3 sequences, 15% to 20% seen once. Sequenced material: PBMCs. Receptors were obtained from a human donor in good health (CMV status not recorded). Some clones in this sample may be carry-over from other donors' samples.

This clonotype has more than one count but fewer than ten. V is TRBV20-1 and J is TRBJ2-3; TRBD2 agrees at 9 bases. Germline CDR1 reads DFQATT; CDR2 reads SNEGSKA (reference sequence). V shed 0 bases and J 3 bases; nucleotides not matched to a gene: 7. CDR3 size: 16 residues. CDR3 DNA: TGCAGTGCTAGAGATCTCGGAGCGGGGGGAACAGATACGCAGTATTTT. Translation: CSARDLGAGGTDTQYF.

This clonotype appeared a few times. The rearrangement uses TRBV7-9 and TRBJ2-1; 7 nucleotides line up with TRBD2. Germline CDR1 SEHNR, CDR2 FQNEAQ (reference sequence). The CDR3 has 15 residues. V trimming: 5 bases; J trimming: 7 bases; junction bases outside the gene matches: 11. CDR3 bases: TGTGCCAGCAGCCGCGACCCGGGCGGGGGTAATGAGCAGTTCTTC. Its protein product is CASSRDPGGGNEQFF. Variable domain in full (rest from reference TRBV7-9 and TRBJ2-1): DTGVSQNPRHKITKRGQNVTFRCDPISEHNRLYWYRQTLGQGPEFLTYFQNEAQLEKSRLLSDRFSAERPKGSFSTLEIQRTEQGDSAMYLCASSRDPGGGNEQFFGPGTRLTVL.

There are a few counts of this clonotype. The chain joins TRBV19 to TRBJ2-1; 14 nucleotides match TRBD2. Germline V gives CDR1 LNHDA, CDR2 SQIVND (reference sequence). This CDR3 contains 16 residues. J was trimmed by 8 bases and V by 3 bases; bases with no gene match: 6. The CDR3 coding sequence is TGTGCCAGTAGTATCCAAGGGACTAGCGGGGGCGATGAGCAGTTCTTC. It translates to CASSIQGTSGGDEQFF.

In its sample, this clonotype was seen many times. V is TRBV7-9 and J is TRBJ1-2; TRBD1 might be the D (5 bases). Trimming removed 10 bases from V and 0 bases from J, with 12 bases in between. The germline gives CDR1 SEHNR, CDR2 FQNEAQ (reference sequence). This CDR3 is 13 amino acids long. CDR3 amino acids: CATQGVTNYGYTF. CDR3 bases: TGTGCCACCCAGGGTGTCACTAACTATGGCTACACCTTC. The full variable domain, in which reference TRBV7-9 and TRBJ1-2 provide the parts outside the CDR3, is DTGVSQNPRHKITKRGQNVTFRCDPISEHNRLYWYRQTLGQGPEFLTYFQNEAQLEKSRLLSDRFSAERPKGSFSTLEIQRTEQGDSAMYLCATQGVTNYGYTFGSGTRLTVV.

To note about this clonotype: This may be a read error: a much more frequent sequence differs by one nucleotide. V and J are TRBV7-2 and TRBJ2-5; 7 bases agree with TRBD2. Germline CDR1 is SGHTA and CDR2 is FQGNSA. V lost 5 bases to trimming and J lost 7 bases; unmatched junction nucleotides: 16. The CDR3 is made up of 16 amino acids. In DNA form, the CDR3 reads TGTGCCAGCAGCCTACCGTCGGGAGGAGCTAGGGGGACCCAGTACTTC. Its protein product is CASSLPSGGARGTQYF.

This clonotype was seen a few times. The chain uses TRBV2 and TRBJ2-5, with 7 bases that match TRBD1. CDR3 length: 14 residues. CDR1 is SNHLY, CDR2 FYNNEI, per germline. V was pared by 2 bases and J by 4 bases, with 4 bases of the junction left unmatched. The CDR3 DNA sequence: TGTGCCAGCAGTGAACTGGGGACAGTAGAGACCCAGTACTTC. Encoded protein: CASSELGTVETQYF.

The V call is TRBV5-1, the J call TRBJ2-3; D perhaps matches TRBD2 (7 bases). Germline values: CDR1 SGHRS, CDR2 YFSETQ. V was trimmed by 4 bases and J by 4 bases, leaving 13 bases between them. The CDR3 runs 14 residues. The CDR3 DNA sequence: TGCGCCAGCAGCACCCGAGGGGGGGCAGATACGCAGTATTTT. Translating gives CASSTRGGADTQYF.

J is TRBJ1-6 and V is TRBV18; maybe TRBD1 (6 bases). Looked up from germline, CDR1 is KGHSH and CDR2 is LQKENI. The V end was cut by 2 bases, the J end by 9 bases, with 11 bases between. The length of the CDR3 is 14 residues. The CDR3 DNA sequence: TGTGCCAGCTCACCAGGGGGCTTCGGTTCACCCCTCCACTTT. Its translation: CASSPGGFGSPLHF.

This clonotype was detected only a few times. V and J are TRBV29-1 and TRBJ2-5, with D perhaps matching TRBD2 (5 bases). The V end was cut by 3 bases, the J end by 5 bases, with 16 bases between. Germline CDR1 is SQVTM and CDR2 is ANQGSEA. CDR3 length: 14 amino acids. The CDR3 here is CSVDLSAEVETQYF. CDR3 bases: TGCAGCGTTGATCTATCGGCGGAGGTGGAGACCCAGTACTTC.

The chain combines TRBV11-2 with TRBJ2-5; D is perhaps TRBD2 (5 bases). Germline V gene lookup returns CDR1 SGHAT and CDR2 FQNNGV. The CDR3 is 15 residues long. V was pared by 5 bases and J by 5 bases, with 18 bases between. The CDR3 reads CASSASGSVLETQYF. DNA for the CDR3: TGTGCCAGCAGCGCAAGCGGATCCGTACTCGAGACCCAGTACTTC.

In this sample, this clonotype turned up many times. The rearrangement links TRBV7-6 to TRBJ2-1, with D unclear. The CDR3 length is 14 residues. The V gene lost 0 bases and the J gene lost 8 bases, with 11 bases spanning the gap. Germline loops: CDR1 SGHVS, CDR2 FNYEAQ. Here the CDR3 reads CASSLALGIDEQFF. The CDR3 DNA is TGTGCCAGCAGCTTAGCGCTGGGTATCGATGAGCAGTTCTTC.

This clonotype was counted only a few times. This chain links TRBV4-1 with TRBJ2-3; tentative D call: TRBD2 (6 bases). The CDR3 extends over 18 amino acids. Germline CDR1 is MGHRA and CDR2 is YSYEKL. The germline V and J ends were trimmed by 0 bases and 1 base, with 17 bases remaining between them. This chain's CDR3 is CASSQDRHGGPGTDTQYF. The CDR3 coding sequence is TGCGCCAGCAGCCAAGATCGCCACGGGGGACCCGGCACAGATACGCAGTATTTT.

The CDR3 region has the DNA TGTGCCAGTAGTATAGGGGCGGACAGCGGCGAGCAGTACTTC. This sequence encodes CASSIGADSGEQYF. This rearrangement joins TRBV19 to TRBJ2-7; the D gene is possibly TRBD1 (6 bases). CDR1 is LNHDA, CDR2 SQIVND, per germline (reference sequence). This CDR3 region has 14 residues. Trimming cost V 1 base and J 6 bases, with 13 bases left between them.

This chain links TRBV2 with TRBJ2-1; D might be TRBD2 (5 bases). The CDR3 sequence is 12 residues long. The V end lost 4 bases, the J end lost 6 bases, and 7 bases lay between the germline ends. Per germline, CDR1 SNHLY and CDR2 FYNNEI. CDR3 in amino acids: CASSVRGNEQFF. CDR3 DNA: TGTGCCAGCAGTGTCCGGGGCAATGAGCAGTTCTTC.

The CDR3 DNA reads TGTGCCAGCAGAATTACAGGACGACTCGAGCAGTACTTC. Translation gives CASRITGRLEQYF. The rearrangement joins TRBV6-5 to TRBJ2-7; D is possibly TRBD1 (5 bases). There are 13 residues in the CDR3. Trimming cost V 6 bases and J 6 bases, with 15 bases left between them. Looked up from germline, CDR1 is MNHEY and CDR2 is SVGAGI.